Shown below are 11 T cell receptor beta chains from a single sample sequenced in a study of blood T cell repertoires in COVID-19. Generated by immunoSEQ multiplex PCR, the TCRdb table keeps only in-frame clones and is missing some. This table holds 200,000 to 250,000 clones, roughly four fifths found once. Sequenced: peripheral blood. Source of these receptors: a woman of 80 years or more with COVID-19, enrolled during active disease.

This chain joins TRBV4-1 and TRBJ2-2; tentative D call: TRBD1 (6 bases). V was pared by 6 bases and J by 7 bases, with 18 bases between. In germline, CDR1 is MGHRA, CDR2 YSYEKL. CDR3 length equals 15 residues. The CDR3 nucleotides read TGCGCCAGCAGGCTAGGACAGCTTACGAGCGGGGAGCTGTTTTTT. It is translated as CASRLGQLTSGELFF.

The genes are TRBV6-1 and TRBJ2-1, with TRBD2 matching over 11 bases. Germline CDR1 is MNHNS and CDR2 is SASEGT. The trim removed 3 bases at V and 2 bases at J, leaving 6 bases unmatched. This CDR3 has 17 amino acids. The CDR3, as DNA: TGTGCCAGCAGTGAGACCTTTAGCGGGGGGGCCTACAATGAGCAGTTCTTC. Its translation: CASSETFSGGAYNEQFF.

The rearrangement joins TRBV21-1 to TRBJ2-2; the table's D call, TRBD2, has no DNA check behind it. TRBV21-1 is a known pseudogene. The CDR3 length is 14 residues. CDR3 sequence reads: CARKPWEITGELFF. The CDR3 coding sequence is TGTGCCAGAAAACCATGGGAGATCACCGGGGAGCTGTTTTTT.

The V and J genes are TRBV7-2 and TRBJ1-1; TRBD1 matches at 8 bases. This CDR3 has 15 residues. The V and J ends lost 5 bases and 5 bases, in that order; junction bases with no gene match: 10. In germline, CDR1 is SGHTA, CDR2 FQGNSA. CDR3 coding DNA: TGTGCCAGCAGCGCCCGGACAGGGCGGGGGACTGAAGCTTTCTTT. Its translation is CASSARTGRGTEAFF.

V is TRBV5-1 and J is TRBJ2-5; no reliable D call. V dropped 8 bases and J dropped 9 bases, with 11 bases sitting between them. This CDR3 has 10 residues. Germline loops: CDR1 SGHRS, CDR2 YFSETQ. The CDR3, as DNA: TGCGCCAGACTTTCCTCGTCCCAGTACTTC. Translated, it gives CARLSSSQYF.

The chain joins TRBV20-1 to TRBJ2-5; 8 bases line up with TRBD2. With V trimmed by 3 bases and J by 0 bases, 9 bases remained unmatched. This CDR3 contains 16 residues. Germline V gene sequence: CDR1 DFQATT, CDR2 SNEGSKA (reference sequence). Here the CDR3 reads CSASGSSGGYQETQYF. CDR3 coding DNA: TGCAGTGCTAGTGGGTCGTCGGGGGGGTACCAAGAGACCCAGTACTTC.

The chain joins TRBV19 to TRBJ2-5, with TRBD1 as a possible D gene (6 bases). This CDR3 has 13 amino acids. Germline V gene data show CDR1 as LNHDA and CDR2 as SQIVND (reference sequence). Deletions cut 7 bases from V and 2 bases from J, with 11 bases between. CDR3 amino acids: CASNAGQQETQYF. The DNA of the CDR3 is TGTGCCAGTAACGCCGGACAGCAAGAGACCCAGTACTTC.

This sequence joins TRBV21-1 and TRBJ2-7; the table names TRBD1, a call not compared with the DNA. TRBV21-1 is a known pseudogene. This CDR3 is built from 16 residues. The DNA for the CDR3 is TGTGCCAGCAGCAAAGATAAAAGGGAGACAGGGGACGAGCAGTACTTC. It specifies CASSKDKRETGDEQYF.

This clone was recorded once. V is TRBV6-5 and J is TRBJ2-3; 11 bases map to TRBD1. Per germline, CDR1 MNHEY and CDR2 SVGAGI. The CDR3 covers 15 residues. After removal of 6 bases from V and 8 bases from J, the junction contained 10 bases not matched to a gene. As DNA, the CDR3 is TGTGCCAGCAGGGGGACAGGGGGACCCGGTGGTACGCAGTATTTT. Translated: CASRGTGGPGGTQYF.

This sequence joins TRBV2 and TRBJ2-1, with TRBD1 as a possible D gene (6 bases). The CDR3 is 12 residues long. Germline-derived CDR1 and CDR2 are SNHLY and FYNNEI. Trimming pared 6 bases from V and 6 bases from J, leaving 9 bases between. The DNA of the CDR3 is TGTGCCAGCAGGCCGACAGGCAATGAGCAGTTCTTC. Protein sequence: CASRPTGNEQFF.

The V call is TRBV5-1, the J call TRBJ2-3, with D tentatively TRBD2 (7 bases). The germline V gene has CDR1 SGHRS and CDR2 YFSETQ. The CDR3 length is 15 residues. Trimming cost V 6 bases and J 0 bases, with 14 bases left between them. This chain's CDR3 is CASNPGGPSTDTQYF. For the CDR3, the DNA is TGCGCCAGCAACCCGGGGGGCCCAAGCACAGATACGCAGTATTTT.